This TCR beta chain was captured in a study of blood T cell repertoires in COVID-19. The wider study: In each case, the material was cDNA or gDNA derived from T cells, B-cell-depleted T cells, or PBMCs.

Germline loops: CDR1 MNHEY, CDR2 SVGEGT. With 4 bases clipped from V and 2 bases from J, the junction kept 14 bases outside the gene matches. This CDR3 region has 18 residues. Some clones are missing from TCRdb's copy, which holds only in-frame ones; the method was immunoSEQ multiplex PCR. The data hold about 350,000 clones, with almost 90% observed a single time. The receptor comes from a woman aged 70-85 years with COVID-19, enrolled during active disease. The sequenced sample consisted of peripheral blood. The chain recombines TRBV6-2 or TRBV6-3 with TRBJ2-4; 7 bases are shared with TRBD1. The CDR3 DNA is TGTGCCAGCAGTTCACTTCCGACAGGGATTGCGCCCAAAAACATTCAGTACTTC. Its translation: CASSSLPTGIAPKNIQYF.